The 16 T cell receptor beta chains given below trace back to one sample, sequenced in a study of T cell repertoires in cytomegalovirus infection. TCRdb analysed the reads with MiXCR anew, one entry per CDR3 protein. The sample has about 740,000 distinct CDR3 sequences, roughly 35% seen once; the top ten hold under 3%. The sequenced sample consisted of PBMCs. These receptors were taken from a human donor in good health (CMV status not recorded). Some clones in this sample may be carry-over from other donors' samples.

This clonotype came up once. The V and J genes are TRBV7-6 and TRBJ2-5; perhaps TRBD2 as D (5 bases). This CDR3 comprises 15 residues. Trimming shortened V by 1 base and J by 6 bases, and 15 bases separated the two germline ends. Germline CDR1 and CDR2: SGHVS and FNYEAQ. CDR3 DNA: TGTGCCAGCAGCTTAGAACTAACCTCGGGAAAGACCCAGTACTTC. It specifies CASSLELTSGKTQYF.

The rearrangement joins TRBV19 to TRBJ2-4, with no clear D. The CDR3 loop spans 14 amino acids. V dropped 8 bases and J dropped 1 base, with 12 bases sitting between them. Germline V gene sequence: CDR1 LNHDA, CDR2 SQIVND (reference sequence). CDR3 sequence (DNA): TGTGCCAGTTCGATCGCCGGGGCCAAAAACATTCAGTACTTC. Its protein product is CASSIAGAKNIQYF.

This clonotype was recorded at least ten times. V and J are TRBV28 and TRBJ1-5; D possibly corresponds to TRBD1 (5 bases). Trimming left V 5 bases short and J 6 bases short, with 11 bases between. The CDR3 sequence is 13 residues long. The V gene's germline CDR1 is MDHEN and CDR2 SYDVKM. The CDR3 reads CASSPGYSQPQHF. CDR3 bases: TGTGCCAGCAGTCCAGGGTACAGTCAGCCCCAGCATTTT.

The rearrangement joins TRBV5-1 to TRBJ1-2; 10 positions match TRBD1. Per the germline V gene, CDR1 is SGHRS and CDR2 is YFSETQ. V shed 1 base and J 6 bases; nucleotides not matched to a gene: 9. There are 16 residues in the CDR3. The CDR3 is CASSLPKGTGADGYTF. CDR3 sequence (DNA): TGCGCCAGCAGCTTGCCTAAAGGGACAGGGGCAGATGGCTACACCTTC.

V is TRBV11-2 and J is TRBJ1-1, with D possibly TRBD1 on 5 matching bases. The germline CDR1 and CDR2 sequences are SGHAT and FQNNGV. V lost 0 bases and J 1 base, leaving 9 bases between the germline ends. The length of the CDR3 is 15 residues. The DNA of the CDR3 is TGTGCCAGCAGCTTAGAAGGGGCCGCGAACACTGAAGCTTTCTTT. Translated, it gives CASSLEGAANTEAFF.

This clonotype came up a few times. CDR3 bases: TGCAGTGCTACCATACACATCAGGGTCCCGGGGGACAATCAGCCCCAGCATTTT. Translation: CSATIHIRVPGDNQPQHF. The rearrangement uses TRBV20-1 and TRBJ1-5, with D perhaps matching TRBD1 (5 bases). Germline V gene data show CDR1 as DFQATT and CDR2 as SNEGSKA (reference sequence). The CDR3 covers 18 residues. The germline V and J ends were trimmed by 4 bases and 3 bases, with 25 bases remaining between them.

This clonotype has a handful of counts. The rearrangement links TRBV7-2 to TRBJ1-4; D is unresolved. Trimming shortened V by 6 bases and J by 0 bases, and 20 bases separated the two germline ends. The V gene's germline CDR1 is SGHTA and CDR2 FQGNSA. This CDR3 has 18 residues. CDR3 sequence reads: CASSQSWAGDATNEKLFF. The CDR3 nucleotides are TGTGCCAGCAGTCAATCTTGGGCAGGAGACGCAACTAATGAAAAACTGTTTTTT. The whole variable domain, filled in from reference TRBV7-2 and TRBJ1-4, reads GAGVSQSPSNKVTEKGKDVELRCDPISGHTALYWYRQSLGQGLEFLIYFQGNSAPDKSGLPSDRFSAERTGGSVSTLTIQRTQQEDSAVYLCASSQSWAGDATNEKLFFGSGTQLSVL.

In its sample, this clonotype was seen many times. The V call is TRBV7-2, the J call TRBJ2-2; TRBD2 aligns across 9 bases. The V gene's germline CDR1 is SGHTA and CDR2 FQGNSA. V gave up 5 bases and J gave up 4 bases; unmatched junction bases: 8. The CDR3 contains 16 residues. For the CDR3, the DNA is TGTGCCAGCAGCGCCCGTAGCGGGGGCGGCACCGGGGAGCTGTTTTTT. As protein: CASSARSGGGTGELFF.

The chain joins TRBV7-8 to TRBJ2-2, with 8 nucleotides matching TRBD1. Germline V gives CDR1 SGHVS, CDR2 FQNEAQ. Unmatched junction bases numbered 10, after V lost 5 bases and J lost 5 bases. This CDR3 region has 16 residues. In DNA, the CDR3 is TGTGCCAGCAGCCTGGGACAGGCCGGGAGAACCGGGGAGCTGTTTTTT. Protein product: CASSLGQAGRTGELFF.

The chain employs TRBV6-1 and TRBJ1-3; D is ambiguous. V gave up 8 bases and J gave up 0 bases, with 8 bases separating them. Germline V gives CDR1 MNHNS, CDR2 SASEGT. The CDR3 has 13 amino acids. CDR3 in amino acids: CASREYSGNTIYF. Written as DNA, the CDR3 is TGTGCCAGCCGGGAGTACTCTGGAAACACCATATATTTT.

The V gene is TRBV20-1, the J gene TRBJ1-5; D remains unclear. Germline V gives CDR1 DFQATT, CDR2 SNEGSKA (reference sequence). Trimming cost V 1 base and J 5 bases, with 12 bases left between them. The CDR3 totals 14 residues. The CDR3 coding sequence is TGCAGTGCTAGAGGTGACCGAAATTATCAGCCCCAGCATTTT. It codes for CSARGDRNYQPQHF.

The chain is built from TRBV11-2 and TRBJ2-5; TRBD2 matches at 7 bases. The CDR3 spans 16 residues. Germline V gives CDR1 SGHAT, CDR2 FQNNGV. The junction had 8 bases not matched to a gene; V was cut back by 0 bases and J by 4 bases. The CDR3 region has the DNA TGTGCCAGCAGCTTAGATATAGCGGGCCGCCCAGAGACCCAGTACTTC. Its translation is CASSLDIAGRPETQYF.

This clonotype was seen only a few times. The rearrangement links TRBV28 to TRBJ2-7, with TRBD1 matching 8 bases. CDR3 length: 13 amino acids. V gave up 4 bases and J gave up 6 bases; unmatched junction bases: 5. Germline lookup yields CDR1 MDHEN and CDR2 SYDVKM. The CDR3 region is CASSWGQVVEQYF. CDR3 coding DNA: TGTGCCAGCAGTTGGGGACAGGTAGTCGAGCAGTACTTC.

This clonotype has a count of ten or more. V is TRBV7-8 and J is TRBJ2-7; TRBD1 matches 7 bases. The CDR3 consists of 13 residues. J lost 2 bases, V lost 5 bases, and 3 bases had no gene match. From germline, CDR1 is SGHVS and CDR2 FQNEAQ. As DNA, the CDR3 is TGTGCCAGCAGCAGACAGGGCGCCTACGAGCAGTACTTC. This sequence encodes CASSRQGAYEQYF.

This clonotype was recorded at least ten times. The rearrangement links TRBV7-8 to TRBJ1-5; D unresolved. In germline, CDR1 is SGHVS, CDR2 FQNEAQ. The CDR3 contains 18 residues. With 5 bases removed from V and 0 bases from J, the gap between germline ends came to 20 bases. The CDR3 spells CASSRGLAGSYSNQPQHF. CDR3 sequence (DNA): TGTGCCAGCAGCCGAGGGTTGGCGGGGTCGTATAGCAATCAGCCCCAGCATTTT. The full variable domain, in which reference TRBV7-8 and TRBJ1-5 provide the parts outside the CDR3, is GAGVSQSPRYKVAKRGQDVALRCDPISGHVSLFWYQQALGQGPEFLTYFQNEAQLDKSGLPSDRFFAERPEGSVSTLKIQRTQQEDSAVYLCASSRGLAGSYSNQPQHFGDGTRLSIL.

This clonotype was seen ten or more times. The V call is TRBV7-8, the J call TRBJ2-1; D not certain. Per germline, CDR1 SGHVS and CDR2 FQNEAQ. The CDR3 covers 13 residues. Trimming stripped 8 bases from V and 0 bases from J, with 8 bases between. The DNA of the CDR3 is TGTGCCAGCTTCGACGACTCCTACAATGAGCAGTTCTTC. This gives the protein CASFDDSYNEQFF. Looking up the rest from reference TRBV7-8 and TRBJ2-1 gives the full variable domain: GAGVSQSPRYKVAKRGQDVALRCDPISGHVSLFWYQQALGQGPEFLTYFQNEAQLDKSGLPSDRFFAERPEGSVSTLKIQRTQQEDSAVYLCASFDDSYNEQFFGPGTRLTVL.